Described below is a single T cell receptor (beta chain) sequence and its context. Antigen: not known. At collection, donors were nominally healthy, but unrecorded immune exposures were probable. The data were taken from a study of cytomegalovirus exposure and HLA in healthy donors. Study summary: The Caucasian-associated ancestry cluster held around 81% of more than 350 genotyped donors. Study conclusions and caveats: According to reports, the classifier identified cytomegalovirus status with high specificity and sensitivity. Sequencing likely generated an artifact that appeared as a cluster of highly shared sequence variants.

The PCR had 60 Vbeta and 13 Jbeta primers. Measured with immunoSEQ multiplex PCR; TCRdb has only the in-frame clones, and not every one. Altogether 90,000 to 100,000 clones are present, 50% to 75% being singletons, with the ten largest covering around 4%. V shed 4 bases and J shed 6 bases, with 11 bases lying between them. Germline V gene data show CDR1 as SGHRS and CDR2 as YFSETQ. This CDR3 has 13 amino acids. The source is a young man in good health and CMV-seronegative. The chain uses TRBV5-1 and TRBJ1-5, with D possibly matching TRBD1 (5 bases). The sample taken for sequencing was PBMCs. In nucleotides, the CDR3 is TGCGCCAGCAGCCAACAGCAGGGTCAGCCCCAGCATTTT. Protein: CASSQQQGQPQHF. Variable domain in full (rest from reference TRBV5-1 and TRBJ1-5): KAGVTQTPRYLIKTRGQQVTLSCSPISGHRSVSWYQQTPGQGLQFLFEYFSETQRNKGNFPGRFSGRQFSNSRSEMNVSTLELGDSALYLCASSQQQGQPQHFGDGTRLSIL.